This note documents a single T cell receptor beta chain sequence. As yet, its antigen is unknown. The CDR3 totals 17 residues. This sample is drawn from a study of T cells expressing NK-cell markers. Study context: Researchers got TCR beta repertoires out of sorted CD3+CD56+NKG2C+, CD3+CD56+NKG2C- and CD3+CD56-NKG2C+ T cells. General study results and limits: The study found these clonotypes also leading the CD3+CD56-NKG2C+ fraction in a few donors.

TCRdb reprocessed the 5' RACE reads and keeps a single row for each CDR3 protein, giving no DNA. The sample has a few hundred thousand distinct CDR3 sequences. This receptor was obtained from a man aged 18 to 69 in good health. Sequencing was performed on blood T cells: a sorted CD56 or NKG2C T cell subset, CD4+ or CD8+ T cells, or bulk PBMC T cells (not recorded which). The chain employs TRBV12-3 or TRBV12-4 and TRBJ1-5; the TCRdb call, TRBD1, lacks DNA for checking. The CDR3 region is CASSDNRGSRSNQPQHF.